This TCR beta chain was sequenced in a study of STAT3 mutations in large granular lymphocyte leukemia. Across the study: Roughly half the longitudinally sequenced T-LGLL patients had canonical STAT3 mutations.

Regarding the study as a whole: All newly emerging clones after therapy were STAT3 wild type. In T-cell large granular lymphocyte leukemia, about half of patients showed multiple immunodominant subclonotypes.

V lost 8 bases to trimming and J lost 1 base; unmatched junction nucleotides: 2. The germline CDR1 and CDR2 sequences are MNHNY and SVGAGI (reference sequence). The CDR3 is made up of 14 amino acids. With respect to this clone: Its antigen is still unknown.

Measured with immunoSEQ multiplex PCR; TCRdb has only the in-frame clones, and not every one. The table records 10,000 to 15,000 clones, around nine tenths of them present only once. The TCR sequence derives from a man aged 35 to 55 with T-cell large granular lymphocyte leukemia. Some clones in this sample may be carry-over from other donors' samples. V usage is TRBV6-6 and J usage is TRBJ2-4, with TRBD2 matching 10 bases. The specimen sequenced was peripheral blood mononuclear cells. The CDR3 DNA follows: TGTGCCAGCGCACTAGCGGGGGCCAAAAACATTCAGTACTTC. Its protein is CASALAGAKNIQYF.